The 18 T cell receptor gamma chains listed next were all sequenced from one sample in a study of intestinal T cells in coeliac disease. More than 8 formalin-fixed paraffin-embedded scrolls, each 5 µm thick, supplied each case's genomic DNA. LymphoTrack primers amplified TRG sequences from roughly 210 ng of biopsy DNA. TCRdb fed the multiplex PCR reads to CATT. The repertoire holds roughly 490 gamma-chain clones, roughly 46% seen once, with 48% in the top ten. The specimen sequenced was a duodenal biopsy. Receptors originate from a human donor who served as a control with a normal duodenal biopsy, not a healthy volunteer.

The sample holds a few counts of this clone. The rearrangement uses TRGV4 and TRGJP2. V shed 2 bases and J 7 bases; nucleotides not matched to a gene: 7. Per the germline V gene, CDR1 is EGSTGY and CDR2 is YDSYTSSV. This CDR3 is built from 14 residues. The DNA of the CDR3 is TGTGCCACCTGGGATGAAGCAGTTGATTGGATCAAGACGTTT. The encoded protein is CATWDEAVDWIKTF.

The CDR3 DNA is TGTGCCACCCTGGGGAGACCCCAATATTATTATAAGAAACTCTTT. This encodes CATLGRPQYYYKKLF. The V call is TRGV8, the J call TRGJ1 or TRGJ2. In germline, CDR1 is VENAVY, CDR2 YDSYNSRV. The CDR3 extends over 15 amino acids. V lost 9 bases and J lost 2; bases outside the gene matches: 16.

Within the sample, this clone is hyperexpanded. One junction end disagrees with the germline gene, perhaps due to a read error. The genes are TRGV4 and TRGJ1 or TRGJ2. The CDR3 has 13 amino acids. Germline V gene sequence: CDR1 EGSTGY, CDR2 YDSYTSSV. DNA for the CDR3: TGTACCACCTGGGATGGGCCCTATTATAAGAAACTCTTT. This encodes CTTWDGPYYKKLF.

The rearrangement joins TRGV2 to TRGJ1 or TRGJ2. V was clipped by 0 bases and J by 12 bases; unmatched bases: 8. In germline, CDR1 is EGSNGY, CDR2 YDSYNSKV. The CDR3 length is 12 residues. The CDR3 sequence is CATWDGQVWKLF. The CDR3 DNA follows: TGTGCCACCTGGGACGGGCAGGTATGGAAACTCTTT.

This clone is judged large. The same CDR3 can be traced to other DNA sequences in this sample. This chain uses TRGV2 with TRGJP1. Germline V lookup: CDR1 EGSNGY, CDR2 YDSYNSKV. V dropped 12 bases and J dropped 4; count of bases not matched to a gene: 23. The CDR3 is 17 amino acids. The CDR3 loop is CADLGQPRRGTGWFKIF. CDR3 bases: TGTGCCGACCTGGGACAGCCGAGGCGTGGCACTGGTTGGTTCAAGATATTT.

Notes on this clone: A far larger clone is one nucleotide away, so this likely arose from a read error. Other nucleotide sequences in the sample specify the same CDR3. The chain has TRGV10 and TRGJ1 or TRGJ2. TRGV10 is classed as an ORF, of uncertain function. The CDR3 contains 12 residues. Here the CDR3 DNA reads TGTGCTGCGTGGGCCCGAAGGAGGAAGAAGCTCTTT. Translating it yields CAAWARRRKKLF.

Only a few counts were recorded for this clone. Translating the DNA gives a protein that differs from the TCRdb entry at residue 9; the protein shown here is that DNA translation. The chain couples TRGV10 to TRGJP1. TRGV10 has ORF status, its function being uncertain. The CDR3 has 16 amino acids. V gave up 8 bases and J gave up 4 bases; unmatched junction bases: 14. CDR3 sequence reads: CAAWDLAGYTGWFKIF. CDR3 sequence (DNA): TGTGCTGCGTGGGATTTAGCGGGGTACACTGGTTGGTTCAAGATATTT.

This clone showed up just a few times. The J gene is TRGJP2, the V gene TRGV2. There are 15 residues in the CDR3. Trimming removed 9 bases from V and 10 bases from J; junction bases left unmatched: 20. Germline values: CDR1 EGSNGY, CDR2 YDSYNSKV. The chain's CDR3 is CATLGRPESSWIKTF. The CDR3 bases are TGTGCCACCCTGGGACGGCCCGAGTCGAGTTGGATCAAGACGTTT.

This clone is judged hyperexpanded. The same CDR3 arises from other DNA sequences in this sample as well. This chain joins TRGV2 and TRGJP2. This CDR3 spans 14 amino acids. V shed 9 bases and J 2 bases; nucleotides not matched to a gene: 9. Germline V gene lookup returns CDR1 EGSNGY and CDR2 YDSYNSKV. The CDR3 bases are TGTGCCACCCCACGCGCCAGTAGTGATTGGATCAAGACGTTT. It yields the protein CATPRASSDWIKTF.

This clone has just a few counts. The TCRdb record carries a much larger clone's protein, which differs from this DNA's translation at residue 7; a read error is the likely cause, and the protein listed here is the DNA translation. The chain employs TRGV9 and TRGJP2. CDR1 is GITISATS and CDR2 is ISYDGTV in the germline V gene (reference sequence). This CDR3 has 14 residues. The ends lost 2 bases at V and 3 bases at J; junction bases unmatched: 3. The CDR3 region is CALWEGCSDWIKTF. The CDR3 bases are TGTGCCTTGTGGGAGGGCTGTAGTGATTGGATCAAGACGTTT.

This clone came up a few times. One base separates it from a far larger clone, so it is likely a read error. This chain joins TRGV2 and TRGJ1 or TRGJ2. Germline V CDR1 and CDR2: EGSNGY, YDSYNSKV. This CDR3 comprises 13 residues. This CDR3 reads CATWDGRDYKKLF. DNA for the CDR3: TGTGCCACCTGGGACGGGCGAGACTATAAGAAACTCTTC.

Note on this clone: TCRdb shows a much larger clone's protein in place of this DNA's translation, and the two differ at residue 8, likely through a read error; the protein shown is translated from the DNA. The V and J genes are TRGV2 and TRGJP2. With V trimmed by 1 base and J by 10 bases, 12 bases remained unmatched. CDR1 and CDR2 from the germline V gene are EGSNGY and YDSYNSKV. The CDR3 length is 15 residues. The CDR3 loop is CATWDGPQSSWIKTF. DNA of the CDR3: TGTGCCACCTGGGACGGCCCGCAGTCGAGTTGGATCAAGACGTTT.

By proportion, this clone is hyperexpanded. The same CDR3 is also encoded by other DNA sequences in this sample. J is TRGJP2 and V is TRGV2. This CDR3 comprises 15 residues. Germline CDR1 and CDR2: EGSNGY and YDSYNSKV. Trimming removed 0 bases from V and 10 bases from J; junction bases left unmatched: 11. The CDR3 nucleotides read TGTGCCACCTGGGACGGGCCCGAGTCGAGTTGGATCAAGACGTTT. Translating gives CATWDGPESSWIKTF.

This clone was observed a single time. The chain links TRGV4 to TRGJP1. The CDR3 extends over 14 amino acids. Germline loops: CDR1 EGSTGY, CDR2 YDSYTSSV. The ends lost 12 bases at V and 6 bases at J; junction bases unmatched: 16. The CDR3 nucleotides are TGTGCCCACCTGGGATTGGGCCCTGGTTGGTTCAAGATATTT. This translates into CAHLGLGPGWFKIF.

This rearrangement joins TRGV3 to TRGJ1 or TRGJ2. Looked up from germline, CDR1 is VTNTFY and CDR2 is YDVSTARD (reference sequence). The CDR3 sequence is 13 residues long. V was clipped by 6 bases and J by 2 bases; unmatched bases: 7. CDR3 sequence: CATWTGYYYKKLF. DNA for the CDR3: TGTGCCACCTGGACAGGGTATTATTATAAGAAACTCTTT.

V gene TRGV4 combines with J gene TRGJ1 or TRGJ2. The CDR3 extends over 15 amino acids. Looked up from germline, CDR1 is EGSTGY and CDR2 is YDSYTSSV. Trimming at V came to 0 bases and at J to 4 bases, leaving 9 bases not matched to a gene. CDR3 protein: CATWDGRALYYKKLF. CDR3 coding DNA: TGTGCCACCTGGGATGGGCGAGCACTGTATTATAAGAAACTCTTT.

This clone was recorded a few times. A far larger clone is a single base away, which makes a read error likely. The sample contains more than one DNA sequence encoding this CDR3. The chain joins TRGV10 to TRGJ1 or TRGJ2. TRGV10 is flagged as an ORF with uncertain function. This CDR3 contains 10 residues. For the CDR3, the DNA is TGTGCTGCGTGGGATTTTAAGAAACTCTTC. Its translation is CAAWDFKKLF.

In this sample, this clone turned up a few times. This may be a read error, as it is one base from a much larger clone. The identical CDR3 is also encoded by other nucleotide sequences in the sample. The rearrangement links TRGV2 to TRGJP1. The CDR3 runs 17 residues. The germline CDR1 and CDR2 sequences are EGSNGY and YDSYNSKV. CDR3 protein: CADLGQPRRGTGWFKIF. The CDR3, as DNA: TGCGCCGACCTGGGACAGCCGAGGCGTGGCACTGGTTGGTTCAAGATATTT.